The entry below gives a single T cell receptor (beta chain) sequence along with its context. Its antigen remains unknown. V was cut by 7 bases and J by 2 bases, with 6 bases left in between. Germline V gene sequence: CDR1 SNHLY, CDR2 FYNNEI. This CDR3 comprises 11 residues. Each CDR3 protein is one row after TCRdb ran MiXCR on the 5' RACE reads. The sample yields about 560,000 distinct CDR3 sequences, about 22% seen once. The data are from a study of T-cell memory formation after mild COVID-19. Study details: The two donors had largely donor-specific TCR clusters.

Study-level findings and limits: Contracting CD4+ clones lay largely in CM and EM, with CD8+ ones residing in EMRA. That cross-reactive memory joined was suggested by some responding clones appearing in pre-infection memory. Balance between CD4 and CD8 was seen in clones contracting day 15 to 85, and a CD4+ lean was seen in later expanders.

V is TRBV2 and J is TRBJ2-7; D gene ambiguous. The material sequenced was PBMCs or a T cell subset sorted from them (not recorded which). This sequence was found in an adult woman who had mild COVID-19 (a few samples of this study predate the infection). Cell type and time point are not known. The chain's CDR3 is CASKITYEQYF. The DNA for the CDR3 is TGTGCCAGCAAAATAACCTACGAGCAGTACTTC. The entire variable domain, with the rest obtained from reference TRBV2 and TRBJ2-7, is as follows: EPEVTQTPSHQVTQMGQEVILRCVPISNHLYFYWYRQILGQKVEFLVSFYNNEISEKSEIFDDQFSVERPDGSNFTLKIRSTKLEDSAMYFCASKITYEQYFGPGTRLTVT.